These T cell receptor beta chains were read from a single sample in a study of post-analysis software for immune sequencing data. TCRdb redid the calling of the PCR reads with MiXCR, one entry per CDR3 protein. The repertoire consists of about 810,000 distinct CDR3 sequences, with about 53% occurring once and the leading ten covering about 4.8%. Sequenced input: blood. The receptors were gathered from a girl aged 10 to 17 with multiple sclerosis. The CDR3 runs from the conserved cysteine through the conserved F or W. A D gene is named only where the DNA matches it firmly. Not all rows give a size; the values are once, few, many and, for expanded clones, a class.

>TRBV5-1|TRBJ1-2|.|.
CASSPRQAYYGYTF
TGCGCCAGCAGCCCGAGACAGGCGTACTATGGCTACACCTTC
>TRBV12-3/TRBV12-4|TRBJ1-2|.|.
CASSSPRVGRDFGYTF
TGTGCCAGCAGTTCGCCGCGAGTCGGTCGGGACTTTGGCTACACCTTC
>TRBV7-8|TRBJ2-7|TRBD2|once
CASSLGAAASGAGEQYF
TGTGCCAGCAGCTTGGGGGCAGCAGCTAGCGGGGCGGGGGAGCAGTACTTC
>TRBV5-1|TRBJ2-7|.|few
CASRDTGSSYEQYF
TGCGCCAGCAGAGACACAGGGAGCTCCTACGAGCAGTACTTC
>TRBV10-3|TRBJ1-2|TRBD1|.
CAISEFAQGATAYGYTF
TGTGCCATCAGTGAGTTTGCGCAGGGGGCTACCGCCTACGGCTACACCTTC
>TRBV11-2|TRBJ1-2|TRBD1|.
CASSYQWTGGNYGYTF
TGTGCCAGCAGCTATCAATGGACAGGGGGCAACTATGGCTACACCTTC
>TRBV29-1|TRBJ1-4|.|.
CSVVEGWEKLFF
TGCAGCGTTGTGGAGGGATGGGAAAAACTGTTTTTT
>TRBV28|TRBJ2-5|.|.
CATDQQGREQYF
TGTGCCACTGACCAGCAGGGGAGGGAGCAGTACTTC
>TRBV5-1|TRBJ2-1|.|.
CASSSVGTWTYNEQFF
TGCGCCAGCAGCTCGGTCGGGACTTGGACTTACAATGAGCAGTTCTTC
>TRBV12-3/TRBV12-4|TRBJ1-2|.|.
CASTLGGPYGYTF
TGTGCCAGCACCCTAGGGGGGCCGTATGGCTACACCTTC
>TRBV4-1|TRBJ1-1|.|.
CASSPTPAAVGTEAFF
TGCGCCAGCAGCCCGACGCCAGCAGCTGTGGGCACTGAAGCTTTCTTT
>TRBV29-1|TRBJ2-4|.|.
CSVVVRGLEVIQYF
TGCAGCGTTGTAGTGAGAGGGCTGGAGGTTATTCAGTACTTC
>TRBV20-1|TRBJ2-3|TRBD2|once
CSALLAGLTDTQYF
TGCAGTGCTCTGCTAGCGGGGCTCACAGATACGCAGTATTTT
>TRBV3-1|TRBJ2-7|.|few
CASSQERGSQYF
TGTGCCAGCAGCCAAGAAAGGGGTAGCCAGTACTTC
>TRBV18|TRBJ2-7|.|few
CASSPLQTYEQYF
TGTGCCAGCTCACCACTACAGACCTACGAGCAGTACTTC
>TRBV7-9|TRBJ1-1|TRBD1|.
CTSSLDRGDTEAFF
TGTACCAGCAGCTTAGACAGGGGAGACACTGAAGCTTTCTTT
>TRBV13|TRBJ2-3|TRBD2|few
CASSLGRSGGTDTQYF
TGTGCCAGCAGCTTAGGCCGGAGCGGGGGCACAGATACGCAGTATTTT
>TRBV7-7|TRBJ2-7|TRBD2|few
CASSPRLAGEREQYF
TGTGCTAGCAGCCCCCGACTAGCGGGAGAAAGGGAGCAGTACTTC
>TRBV28|TRBJ2-7|TRBD1|few
CASTPTGVRYEQYF
TGTGCCAGCACCCCGACAGGGGTACGCTACGAGCAGTACTTC
>TRBV3-1|TRBJ2-5|.|.
CASSVTESWGETQYF
TGTGCCAGCAGCGTGACAGAGTCCTGGGGAGAGACCCAGTACTTC
>TRBV6-6|TRBJ2-6|.|.
CASSVRGFSGANVLTF
TGTGCCAGCTCGGTCCGGGGATTCTCTGGGGCCAACGTCCTGACTTTC
>TRBV29-1|TRBJ2-5|.|.
CSVAFPGTQYF
TGCAGCGTCGCGTTCCCGGGGACCCAGTACTTC
>TRBV6-1|TRBJ1-1|.|once
CASSEAVAGSAFF
TGTGCCAGCAGTGAAGCGGTAGCGGGCTCGGCTTTCTTT
>TRBV5-1|TRBJ1-1|.|.
CASSLVTENTEAFF
TGCGCCAGCAGCTTGGTAACCGAGAACACTGAAGCTTTCTTT
>TRBV6-5|TRBJ1-2|.|few
CASSYLKGGDYGYTF
TGTGCCAGCAGTTATCTTAAGGGGGGGGACTATGGCTACACCTTC
>TRBV5-1|TRBJ2-5|TRBD1|.
CASNRGTQETQYF
TGCGCCAGCAACAGGGGGACACAAGAGACCCAGTACTTC
>TRBV6-5|TRBJ2-7|.|.
CASSYSVGSYEQYF
TGTGCCAGCAGTTACTCTGTAGGGTCCTACGAGCAGTACTTC
>TRBV7-9|TRBJ1-2|TRBD1|.
CASSPRLRPGQSGYTF
TGTGCCAGCAGCCCTCGACTGAGACCGGGACAGAGTGGCTACACCTTC
>TRBV5-1|TRBJ2-5|TRBD2|few
CASSLEGRVKTQYF
TGCGCCAGCAGCTTGGAAGGGAGGGTAAAGACCCAGTACTTC
>TRBV5-6|TRBJ2-1|TRBD2|.
CASSPRLAQSYNEQFF
TGTGCCAGCAGCCCGAGACTAGCGCAATCCTACAATGAGCAGTTCTTC
>TRBV24-1|TRBJ2-3|.|few
CATSDLQSDTQYF
TGTGCCACCAGTGATTTGCAGTCAGATACGCAGTATTTT
>TRBV10-3|TRBJ2-7|.|.
CAIRGGQKSSYEQYF
TGTGCCATCAGGGGGGGGCAGAAGAGCTCCTACGAGCAGTACTTC
>TRBV20-1|TRBJ2-4|TRBD2|.
CSAGGDVPDIQYF
TGCAGTGCTGGGGGGGACGTTCCGGACATTCAGTACTTC
>TRBV20-1|TRBJ2-1|TRBD2|.
CSANREGEGYNEQFF
TGCAGTGCTAACCGGGAGGGGGAGGGCTACAATGAGCAGTTCTTC
>TRBV29-1|TRBJ2-7|TRBD1|few
CSVEKTGFSEQYF
TGCAGCGTTGAAAAGACAGGGTTTTCCGAGCAGTACTTC
>TRBV15|TRBJ2-7|.|.
CATSRGYEQYF
TGTGCCACCAGTCGCGGCTACGAGCAGTACTTC
>TRBV4-1|TRBJ1-4|TRBD1|.
CASSQTGPSTNEKLFF
TGCGCCAGCAGCCAGACAGGGCCGTCAACTAATGAAAAACTGTTTTTT
>TRBV12-3/TRBV12-4|TRBJ2-7|TRBD1|few
CASSQPGQDYYEQYF
TGTGCCAGCAGTCAACCCGGACAGGATTACTACGAGCAGTACTTC
>TRBV10-2|TRBJ2-2|.|.
CASSDGQSNTGELFF
TGCGCCAGCAGTGATGGCCAATCGAACACCGGGGAGCTGTTTTTT